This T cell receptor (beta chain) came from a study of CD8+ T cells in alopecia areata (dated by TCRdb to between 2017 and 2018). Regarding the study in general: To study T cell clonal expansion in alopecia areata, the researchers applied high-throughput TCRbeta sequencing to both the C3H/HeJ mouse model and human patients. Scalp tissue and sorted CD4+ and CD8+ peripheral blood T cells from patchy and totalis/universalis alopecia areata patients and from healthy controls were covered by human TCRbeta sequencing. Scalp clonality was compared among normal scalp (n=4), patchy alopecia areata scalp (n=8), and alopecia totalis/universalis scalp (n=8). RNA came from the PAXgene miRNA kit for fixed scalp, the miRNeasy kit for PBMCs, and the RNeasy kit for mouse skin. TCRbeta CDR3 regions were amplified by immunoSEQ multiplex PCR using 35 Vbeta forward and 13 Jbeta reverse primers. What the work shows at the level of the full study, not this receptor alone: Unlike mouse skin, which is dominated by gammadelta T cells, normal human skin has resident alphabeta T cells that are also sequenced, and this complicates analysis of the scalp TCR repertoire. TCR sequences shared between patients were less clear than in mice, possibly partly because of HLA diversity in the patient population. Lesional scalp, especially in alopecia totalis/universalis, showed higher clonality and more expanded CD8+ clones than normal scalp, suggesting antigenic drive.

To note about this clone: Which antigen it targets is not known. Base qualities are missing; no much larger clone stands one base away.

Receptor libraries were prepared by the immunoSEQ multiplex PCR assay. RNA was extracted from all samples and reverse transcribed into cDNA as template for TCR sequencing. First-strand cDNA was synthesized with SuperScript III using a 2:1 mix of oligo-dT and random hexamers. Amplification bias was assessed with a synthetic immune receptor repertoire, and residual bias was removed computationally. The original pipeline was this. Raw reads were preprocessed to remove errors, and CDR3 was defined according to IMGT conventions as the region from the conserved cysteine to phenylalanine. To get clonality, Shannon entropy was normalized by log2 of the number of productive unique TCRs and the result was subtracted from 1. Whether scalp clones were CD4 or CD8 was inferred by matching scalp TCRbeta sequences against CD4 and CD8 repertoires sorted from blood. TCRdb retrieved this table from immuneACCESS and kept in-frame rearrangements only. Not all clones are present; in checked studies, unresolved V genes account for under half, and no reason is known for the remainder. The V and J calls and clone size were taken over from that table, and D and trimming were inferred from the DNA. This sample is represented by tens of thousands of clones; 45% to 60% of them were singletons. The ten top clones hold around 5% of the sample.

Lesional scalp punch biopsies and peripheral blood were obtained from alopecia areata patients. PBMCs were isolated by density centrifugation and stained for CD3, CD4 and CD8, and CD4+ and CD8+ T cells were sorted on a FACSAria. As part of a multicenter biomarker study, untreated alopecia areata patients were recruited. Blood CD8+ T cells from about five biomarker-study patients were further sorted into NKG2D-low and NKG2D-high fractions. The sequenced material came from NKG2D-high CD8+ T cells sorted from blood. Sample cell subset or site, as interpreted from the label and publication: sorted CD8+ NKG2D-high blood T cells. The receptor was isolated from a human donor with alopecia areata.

The CDR3 here reads CASSYLGLPEAFF. The nucleotide sequence reads TGTGCCAGCAGCTACTTAGGTTTGCCTGAAGCTTTCTTT. The V and J genes are TRBV4-2 and TRBJ1-1; no D gene call is confident. V loses 5 bases of germline sequence and J loses 6 bases, and the interval between the two ends is 13 bases. CDR1 and CDR2 are read off the germline V gene as LGHNA and YNFKEQ. The cysteine opens and the phenylalanine closes a CDR3 of 13 amino acids. Just CDR3 DNA is preserved here, 39 bases in frame from base 1.